The 5 T cell receptor beta chains presented below share a single source sample, sequenced in a study of Ad26.COV2.S vaccination and SARS-CoV-2 variants. Assay: immunoSEQ multiplex PCR; the TCRdb copy retains only in-frame clones and omits some. Here the sample spans roughly 700,000 clones, around 92% being singletons. Treatment specified: 15 to 20 received Ad26.COV2.S at low or high dose, single or two shots; about 5 received placebo; per-sample allocation not given. Sample collection was performed on day 63 after the first vaccine or placebo injection. The specimen comprised peripheral blood, sampled in a trial of Ad26.COV2.S vaccine versus placebo. The receptors come from a person between 18 and 65 years old who received the Ad26.COV2.S COVID-19 vaccine or a placebo.

This sequence joins TRBV2 and TRBJ1-6; no clear D. Germline values: CDR1 SNHLY, CDR2 FYNNEI. This CDR3 has 16 amino acids. V gave up 7 bases and J gave up 0 bases, with 13 bases separating them. CDR3 loop: CASISDGSSYNSPLHF. The DNA for the CDR3 is TGTGCCAGCATTTCGGACGGGAGCTCCTATAATTCACCCCTCCACTTT.

This rearrangement joins TRBV10-2 to TRBJ2-7, with TRBD2 matching over 7 bases. Germline V gives CDR1 WSHSY, CDR2 SAAADI. V gave up 6 bases and J gave up 4 bases; unmatched junction bases: 9. This CDR3 contains 14 residues. CDR3 residues: CASRIGLVGYEQYF. The CDR3 region has the DNA TGCGCCAGCAGGATAGGACTAGTAGGTTACGAGCAGTACTTC.

The chain combines TRBV29-1 with TRBJ2-7, with TRBD1 identical over 7 bases. The CDR3 is made up of 14 amino acids. V shed 5 bases and J 1 base; nucleotides not matched to a gene: 8. Germline V gene data show CDR1 as SQVTM and CDR2 as ANQGSEA. CDR3 amino acids: CSVSGTATSYEQYF. In DNA, the CDR3 is TGCAGCGTTTCCGGGACAGCAACGTCCTACGAGCAGTACTTC.

This chain connects TRBV6-2 or TRBV6-3 to TRBJ1-5; 7 nucleotides agree with TRBD1. Losses at the gene ends were 4 bases for V and 10 bases for J; bases not matched to a gene: 16. This CDR3 spans 16 amino acids. Germline lookup yields CDR1 MNHEY and CDR2 SVGEGT. The CDR3 nucleotides read TGTGCCAGCAGTTGGGACAGACTTACAGGTACAGCACCCCAGCATTTT. Protein product: CASSWDRLTGTAPQHF.

The chain carries TRBV30 and TRBJ2-6; no firm D call. This CDR3 contains 16 residues. The germline CDR1 and CDR2 sequences are GTSNPN and SVGIG (reference sequence). The V gene lost 0 bases and the J gene lost 0 bases, with 9 bases spanning the gap. The CDR3 DNA reads as TGTGCCTGGAGTGTACCGGGCATCTCTGGGGCCAACGTCCTGACTTTC. It codes for CAWSVPGISGANVLTF.